This paragraph covers one T cell receptor beta chain sequence. Its binding antigen is unknown. The record has no base qualities; no much larger clone is one base away. To prepare the library, PCR was applied. Sequencing relied on an Illumina HiSeq 2500. To reduce PCR and sequencing biases, unique molecular identifiers were incorporated into the TCR beta cDNA libraries. Per 1 to 10 million input T cells, some 500,000 cDNA molecules were obtained, such that each molecule approximated one T cell. The patient libraries were prepared and sequenced using the same protocol as the earlier healthy control dataset. Samples belonging to the same batch were prepared together, multiplexed and sequenced on a shared HiSeq lane. The original pipeline was this. MIGEC handled the raw barcoded reads, throwing out single-read molecular identifier groups before consensus assembly and CDR3 extraction. Clonotype tables were post-analysed with VDJtools, normalizing diversity by down-sampling all datasets to the smallest sample size. In repertoire overlap clustering, CDR3 amino acid sequences, but not nucleotide sequences, were matched to correct batch-related cross-sample contamination. TCRdb trimmed the raw reads at Q25, called clones with MiXCR and kept productive beta chains. Identical CDR3 proteins give one entry, which carries the most common genes and DNA. In this record, the V and J calls reflect TCRdb's handling and not the investigators' own analysis. The sample data list around 440,000 distinct CDR3 sequences, and around 40% of these were observed just once. The ten largest clones take up 9.5% to 13% of the sample.

TCR beta repertoires were profiled from peripheral blood of more than ten young patients with multiple sclerosis to demonstrate the VDJtools post-analysis software. The multiple sclerosis patients were children and adolescents ranging in age from about 6 to 16 years. Clipping removes 6 bases from V and 2 bases from J, with 3 as the unmatched junction base count. There are 15 amino acids in the CDR3, from cysteine to phenylalanine inclusive. Just CDR3 DNA is preserved here, 45 bases in frame from base 1. Based on the germline V gene, the CDR1 and CDR2 sequences are ENHRY and SYGVKD. This specimen belongs to a study of post-analysis software for immune sequencing data (dated by TCRdb to the mid-2010s). At the level of the whole study: Disease courses on record covered relapsing-remitting, secondary progressive and progressive-relapsing multiple sclerosis, though some patients had no subtype annotation. Patient repertoires were compared against ten to twelve previously published healthy control repertoires from donors aged roughly 6 to 25 years. A subset of samples was prepared in parallel using single-end sample barcoding, then pooled and co-amplified after Illumina adapter ligation. Study-level results and caveats: Significantly lower normalized Chao1 diversity was found in multiple sclerosis patients than in controls, suggesting substantial peripheral T-cell clonal expansion. The multiple sclerosis patient group was slightly younger than the control group. When samples were clustered directly using the F measure, samples prepared in the same batch co-clustered strongly, which prompted a batch-effect correction. Patients showed significantly higher frequencies than controls for several TRBV segments, among them TRBV5-6, TRBV5-1 and TRBV20-1.

This receptor was taken from a girl under 18 with multiple sclerosis. Sequencing was carried out using blood. The V gene is TRBV10-3 and the J gene is TRBJ2-1; 11 bases in the junction line up with TRBD2. The CDR3 here reads CAIRGTSGPYNEQFF. The nucleotide sequence reads as follows: TGTGCCATCAGGGGGACTAGCGGACCCTACAATGAGCAGTTCTTC.